These 20 T cell receptor beta chains were all obtained from the same sample, sequenced in a study of T cell clonality in common variable immunodeficiency. Measured with immunoSEQ multiplex PCR; TCRdb has only the in-frame clones, and not every one. The data show 40,000 to 45,000 clones, with none appearing a single time. Sequenced sample: peripheral blood mononuclear cells. These receptors came from a person aged 18 to 70 in good health.

This clone was found many times. The CDR3 end lies 3 residues beyond the end of the read and is filled in from the germline J gene. This chain connects TRBV30 to TRBJ2-3; no definite D call. The V end was cut by 2 bases, the J end by 4 bases, with 4 bases between. Per germline, CDR1 GTSNPN and CDR2 SVGIG (reference sequence). This CDR3 has 11 amino acids. The sequenced part of the CDR3 DNA is TGTGCCTGGAGTAGGGCAGATACG. Translation gives CAWSRADT. The CDR3 in its entirety is CAWSRADTQYF.

This clone was detected ten times or more. The sequenced fragment ends 3 residues before the CDR3 boundary, so the rest is inferred from the germline J gene. This sequence joins TRBV4-2 and TRBJ2-2; TRBD2 might be the D (6 bases). This CDR3 has 14 residues. The germline CDR1 and CDR2 sequences are LGHNA and YNFKEQ. V dropped 0 bases and J dropped 5 bases, with 7 bases sitting between them. CDR3 DNA, as far as it was read: TGTGCCAGCAGCCAAGAACGGGGGACCGGGGAG. This gives the protein CASSQERGTGE. The entire CDR3 protein is CASSQERGTGELFF.

This clone has a count of ten or more. CDR3 bases read: TGTGCCAGCAGCTCTAGGGACAGGGCGGAGACC. This translates into CASSSRDRAET. The whole CDR3 sequence is CASSSRDRAETQYF. The J gene is TRBJ2-5, the V gene TRBV5-4; TRBD1 agrees at 9 bases. With the read ending 3 residues before the CDR3 end, the germline J gene is used to fill in that end. The germline V gene has CDR1 SGHNT and CDR2 YYREEE (reference sequence). This CDR3 region has 14 residues. V was pared by 3 bases and J by 5 bases, with 5 bases of the junction left unmatched. Variable domain in full (rest from reference TRBV5-4 and TRBJ2-5): ETGVTQSPTHLIKTRGQQVTLRCSSQSGHNTVSWYQQALGQGPQFIFQYYREEENGRGNFPPRFSGLQFPNYSSELNVNALELDDSALYLCASSSRDRAETQYFGPGTRLLVL.

Many counts were recorded for this clone. Sequencing ends 3 residues short of the CDR3 end; the germline J gene provides the rest. V usage is TRBV2 and J usage is TRBJ2-3; D is unclear. This CDR3 region has 14 residues. Germline CDR1 and CDR2: SNHLY and FYNNEI. V was clipped by 1 base and J by 2 bases, with 7 bases between them. CDR3 in amino acids: CASSEGAFTDTQYF. The DNA read from the CDR3 is TGTGCCAGCAGTGAAGGGGCCTTCACAGATACG.

In this sample, this clone turned up many times. The CDR3 extends 3 residues past the end of the read, so its final part is completed from the germline J gene. The rearrangement joins TRBV6-4 to TRBJ2-1, with TRBD2 identical over 10 bases. The trim removed 4 bases at V and 9 bases at J, leaving 6 bases unmatched. Germline V gene sequence: CDR1 MRHNA, CDR2 SNTAGT. There are 14 residues in the CDR3. The CDR3 sequence is CASSAAGGLVEQFF. CDR3 DNA, as far as it was read: TGTGCCAGCAGTGCAGCGGGGGGGCTTGTTGAG.

This clone was detected ten times or more. CDR3 sequence: CASSARLERDEQFF. CDR3 bases read: TGTGCCAGCAGTGCACGACTAGAACGGGATGAG. The rearrangement links TRBV6-4 to TRBJ2-1, with D maybe TRBD2 (6 bases). Read data end 3 residues before the CDR3 end; the end is taken from the germline J gene. The germline CDR1 and CDR2 sequences are MRHNA and SNTAGT. This CDR3 region has 14 residues. Trimming shortened V by 4 bases and J by 8 bases, and 15 bases separated the two germline ends.

This clone was found many times. The CDR3 region is CASSHAGTGNTEAFF. The sequenced part of the CDR3 DNA is TGCGCCAGCAGCCATGCCGGGACAGGGAACACTGAA. The V and J genes are TRBV4-1 and TRBJ1-1; 8 bases are shared with TRBD1. The read halts 3 residues ahead of the CDR3 end, with the missing end drawn from the germline J gene. Per the germline V gene, CDR1 is MGHRA and CDR2 is YSYEKL. The J segment lost 1 base and the V segment lost 3 bases, leaving 4 bases of the junction unmatched. CDR3 length: 15 residues.

This clone occurred many times. The CDR3 end is not reached by the read, which stops 3 residues before it; the germline J gene fills it in. The chain joins TRBV5-1 to TRBJ1-3, with 7 bases identical to TRBD1. Germline CDR1 and CDR2: SGHRS and YFSETQ. V was pared by 4 bases and J by 0 bases, with 7 bases of the junction left unmatched. This CDR3 is 16 amino acids long. The CDR3 DNA, read in part, is TGCGCCAGCAGCAAGACAGGGTTGAGCTCTGGAAACACC. As protein: CASSKTGLSSGNT. The whole CDR3 reads CASSKTGLSSGNTIYF.

This clone was seen ten or more times. Read data end 3 residues before the CDR3 end; the end is taken from the germline J gene. V is TRBV29-1 and J is TRBJ1-2; the D is unclear. The CDR3 sequence is 13 residues long. Germline values: CDR1 SQVTM, CDR2 ANQGSEA. The covered CDR3 bases are TGCAGCGTCTTTGGAGGGCGGGGTGGAGGC. Protein sequence: CSVFGGRGGG. The CDR3 in its entirety is CSVFGGRGGGYTF.

This clone appeared many times. The CDR3 goes on 3 residues after the read ends, and that part is filled in from the germline J gene. The genes are TRBV20-1 and TRBJ1-2; perhaps TRBD1 as D (6 bases). From germline, CDR1 is DFQATT and CDR2 SNEGSKA (reference sequence). The CDR3 consists of 15 residues. V lost 1 base, J lost 2 bases, and 14 bases lay in between. The part of the CDR3 DNA that was read is TGCAGTGCTAGAGCCCCAGGGGCGGGCAACTATGGC. Translation: CSARAPGAGNYG. The complete CDR3 sequence is CSARAPGAGNYGYTF.

This clone was seen more than once but under ten times. Coverage ceases 3 residues before the CDR3 finishes, and the germline J gene fills in the end. The chain is built from TRBV7-7 and TRBJ2-2; tentative D call: TRBD2 (6 bases). Trimming removed 5 bases at V and 7 bases at J, with 11 bases between. Per germline, CDR1 SSHAT and CDR2 FNYEAQ (reference sequence). The CDR3 totals 13 residues. CDR3 amino acids: CASSPRGGGELFF. CDR3 bases read: TGTGCCAGCAGCCCCCGGGGAGGCGGGGAG. Supplemented by reference TRBV7-7 and TRBJ2-2, the full variable domain reads GAGVSQSPRYKVTKRGQDVTLRCDPISSHATLYWYQQALGQGPEFLTYFNYEAQPDKSGLPSDRFSAERPEGSISTLTIQRTEQRDSAMYRCASSPRGGGELFFGEGSRLTVL.

This clone was detected ten times or more. The missing CDR3 end, 3 residues past where the read stops, is filled in from the germline J gene. The chain has TRBV20-1 and TRBJ1-2; TRBD1 might be the D (6 bases). The CDR3 is 16 residues long. CDR1 DFQATT and CDR2 SNEGSKA come from the germline V gene (reference sequence). The CDR3 here is CSARDGLGGQVGGYTF. CDR3 bases read: TGCAGTGCTAGAGATGGGTTGGGGGGGCAGGTGGGGGGC.

This clone was recorded at least ten times. The read gets to within 3 residues of the CDR3 end, and the germline J gene fills in the rest. The V gene is TRBV20-1, the J gene TRBJ1-2, with 11 bases fitting TRBD1. Germline-derived CDR1 and CDR2 are DFQATT and SNEGSKA (reference sequence). The ends lost 0 bases at V and 5 bases at J; junction bases unmatched: 5. The CDR3 consists of 15 residues. The CDR3 loop is CSARDRTGGGYGYTF. CDR3 DNA (partial): TGCAGTGCTAGAGATCGGACAGGGGGCGGGTATGGC.

The table lists this clone with many counts. CDR3 amino acids: CASSQELGRLNYGYTF. The part of the CDR3 DNA that was read is TGCGCCAGCAGCCAAGAATTGGGCAGGCTTAACTATGGC. This rearrangement joins TRBV4-1 to TRBJ1-2; D is unclear. Read data end 3 residues before the CDR3 end; the end is taken from the germline J gene. V dropped 0 bases and J dropped 1 base, with 12 bases sitting between them. Germline V CDR1 and CDR2: MGHRA, YSYEKL. CDR3 length: 16 amino acids.

This clone showed up many times. The read ends 3 residues early relative to the CDR3; the germline J gene fills the gap. The chain recombines TRBV18 with TRBJ2-1; TRBD1 matches 12 bases. The CDR3 runs 19 residues. V gave up 4 bases and J gave up 3 bases; unmatched junction bases: 13. CDR1 is KGHSH and CDR2 is LQKENI in the germline V gene. The CDR3 bases that were read are TGTGCCAGCTCACTGTGGGACAGGGGGCGTGGGGGAGACTACAATGAG. It specifies CASSLWDRGRGGDYNE. The CDR3 reads in full as CASSLWDRGRGGDYNEQFF. The full variable domain, completed using reference TRBV18 and TRBJ2-1, is NAGVMQNPRHLVRRRGQEARLRCSPMKGHSHVYWYRQLPEEGLKFMVYLQKENIIDESGMPKERFSAEFPKEGPSILRIQQVVRGDSAAYFCASSLWDRGRGGDYNEQFFGPGTRLTVL.

This clone was seen repeatedly, ten times or more. The sequence runs out 3 residues before the end of the CDR3; the remainder is reconstructed from the germline J gene. This chain joins TRBV20-1 and TRBJ1-1; tentatively, D is TRBD1 (6 bases). There are 13 residues in the CDR3. The germline V and J ends were trimmed by 3 bases and 4 bases, with 12 bases remaining between them. Per the germline V gene, CDR1 is DFQATT and CDR2 is SNEGSKA (reference sequence). The CDR3 DNA, read in part, is TGCAGTGCTAGTGGGGGGGCCTTCACTGAA. Protein product: CSASGGAFTE. The CDR3 in its entirety is CSASGGAFTEAFF.

This clone came up many times. The CDR3 end falls 3 residues outside the read, so it is completed with the germline J gene. V usage is TRBV6-2 or TRBV6-3 and J usage is TRBJ2-7, with 7 positions matching TRBD1. The germline gives CDR1 MNHEY, CDR2 SVGEGT. Trimming removed 5 bases from V and 2 bases from J; junction bases left unmatched: 3. The CDR3 is 13 amino acids. CDR3 DNA (partial): TGTGCCAGCAGTGACAGGGTTCCCTACGAG. Protein: CASSDRVPYE. The whole CDR3 is CASSDRVPYEQYF.

This clone came up many times. CDR3 bases read: TGTGCCAGCAGCCGATCAACTAGCGGAGCGAACACCGGGGAG. Encoded protein: CASSRSTSGANTGE. The complete CDR3 protein is CASSRSTSGANTGELFF. This chain joins TRBV13 and TRBJ2-2; 8 bases agree with TRBD2. Read coverage stops 3 residues before the CDR3 terminus; the germline J gene supplies the remainder. Germline V gives CDR1 PRHDT, CDR2 FYEKMQ (reference sequence). The CDR3 loop spans 17 amino acids. The J segment lost 0 bases and the V segment lost 5 bases, leaving 8 bases of the junction unmatched.

The table lists this clone with many counts. The sequence runs out 3 residues before the end of the CDR3; the remainder is reconstructed from the germline J gene. The chain links TRBV6-4 to TRBJ2-1; D perhaps matches TRBD2 (7 bases). Germline loops: CDR1 MRHNA, CDR2 SNTAGT. This CDR3 has 14 residues. V lost 4 bases and J 5 bases, leaving 12 bases between the germline ends. The sequenced part of the CDR3 DNA is TGTGCCAGCAGTGCGGGGGGCGATCACAATGAG. Its translation is CASSAGGDHNE. The CDR3 in full is CASSAGGDHNEQFF.

The sample holds many counts of this clone. From the germline J gene comes the end of the CDR3, since the read stops 3 residues before it. The V and J genes are TRBV15 and TRBJ2-1; D perhaps matches TRBD2 (7 bases). The ends were cut back, 7 bases at V and 8 bases at J, with 21 bases in the middle. CDR1 is LNHNV, CDR2 YYDKDF, per germline (reference sequence). This CDR3 comprises 15 residues. The CDR3 is CATTEKGGPTDEQFF. The covered CDR3 bases are TGTGCCACCACCGAGAAGGGGGGGCCTACGGATGAG.